The rows below give T cell receptor beta chains drawn from one sample of a study of T-cell memory formation after mild COVID-19. TCRdb passed the 5' RACE reads through MiXCR, listing each CDR3 protein once. The sample records under 250,000 distinct CDR3 sequences, roughly 14% being singletons. What was sequenced was PBMCs or a T cell subset sorted from them (not recorded which). The receptors were gathered from an adult woman who had mild COVID-19 (a few samples of this study predate the infection). Cell type and time point are not known. Both conserved end residues are part of each CDR3. A D gene is named only where the DNA matches it firmly. Clone sizes are given selectively: once, few, many, or a class where the clone is expanded.

>TRBJ2-1|TRBV12-3/TRBV12-4|few|TRBD2
TGTGCCAGCAGTTTAGCCCCGGGACTAGCGGGAGGGCCAAGGTCCCATGAGCAGTTCTTC
CASSLAPGLAGGPRSHEQFF
>TRBJ2-3|TRBV7-8|few|-
TGTGCCAGCAGCTTCGGCTCATTCTCCACAGATACGCAGTATTTT
CASSFGSFSTDTQYF
>TRBJ1-6|TRBV20-1|-|-
TGCAGTGCTAGGGACAGCTATAATTCACCCCTCCACTTT
CSARDSYNSPLHF
>TRBJ1-1|TRBV19|-|-
TGTGTCAGCGGGGTGAACGCCATGAACACTGAAGCTTTCTTT
CVSGVNAMNTEAFF
>TRBJ2-2|TRBV6-1|-|-
TGTGCCAGCAGTGTTGTACACTTTCACGCAGTGACGGCCGGGGAGCTGTTTTTT
CASSVVHFHAVTAGELFF
>TRBJ2-2|TRBV12-3/TRBV12-4|-|-
TGTGCCAGCAGCCTATGGGGCGGTCGGGGGCGCACCACCGGGGAGCTGTTTTTT
CASSLWGGRGRTTGELFF
>TRBJ1-4|TRBV5-1|once|-
TGCGCCAGCAGTCGATCGGACAGTAATAATGAAAAACTGTTTTTT
CASSRSDSNNEKLFF
>TRBJ2-1|TRBV7-9|many|TRBD2
TGTGCCAGCAGCTTAGGGACTAGCGGCAATGAGCAGTTCTTC
CASSLGTSGNEQFF
>TRBJ2-1|TRBV20-1|few|-
TGCAGTGCTAGGTCGGGGCCCTACAATGAGCAGTTCTTC
CSARSGPYNEQFF
>TRBJ2-4|TRBV21-1|once|-
TGTGCCAGCGGCCAAAGCGGTCTAGCCAAAAACATTCAGTACTTC
CASGQSGLAKNIQYF
>TRBJ2-1|TRBV10-3|many|-
TGTGCCATCAGTGAGCCTGCTAGTGGGGGTTTGGGCGATGAGCAGTTCTTC
CAISEPASGGLGDEQFF
>TRBJ2-1|TRBV4-3|once|-
TGCGCCAGCAGCGCGGGCCCCCGGGGGCGGGTCTACAATGAGCAGTTCTTC
CASSAGPRGRVYNEQFF